The 18 T cell receptor beta chains below come from one sample, sequenced in a study of cytotoxic CD8 clonotypes in ibrutinib-treated CLL. The protocol was immunoSEQ multiplex PCR, while the TCRdb copy is restricted to in-frame clones and leaves out a portion. The sample lists about 140,000 clones; approximately 89% were seen once. Sequenced here: PBMCs, sampled after 12 months of ibrutinib treatment. The receptors shown here come from a human donor with chronic lymphocytic leukemia.

This chain connects TRBV5-1 to TRBJ2-1; perhaps TRBD2 as D (6 bases). Germline V gives CDR1 SGHRS, CDR2 YFSETQ. This CDR3 is built from 18 residues. The germline V and J ends were trimmed by 4 bases and 9 bases, with 29 bases remaining between them. In DNA form, the CDR3 reads TGCGCCAGCAGCCTTGGAGGGTCGGGATCAACTTCTCTAAGTGAGCAGTTCTTC. Its protein product is CASSLGGSGSTSLSEQFF.

CDR3 DNA sequence: TGCGCCAGCAGCTCATACGGGGGTTACAATGAGCAGTTCTTC. It encodes CASSSYGGYNEQFF. The chain uses TRBV5-1 and TRBJ2-1; TRBD2 might be the D (6 bases). Trimming shortened V by 3 bases and J by 4 bases, and 11 bases separated the two germline ends. CDR3 length: 14 residues. Germline V CDR1 and CDR2: SGHRS, YFSETQ.

The chain is built from TRBV14 and TRBJ2-7, with 8 bases identical to TRBD1. From germline, CDR1 is SGHDN and CDR2 FVKESK. With 4 bases clipped from V and 5 bases from J, the junction kept 7 bases outside the gene matches. The CDR3 loop spans 14 amino acids. The CDR3 coding sequence is TGTGCCAGCAGCCCCCGGGACAGGTTACACGAGCAGTACTTC. Protein sequence: CASSPRDRLHEQYF.

The chain has TRBV29-1 and TRBJ1-1, with TRBD1 matching 12 bases. Germline V lookup: CDR1 SQVTM, CDR2 ANQGSEA. Trimming cost V 4 bases and J 10 bases; bases outside gene matches: 10. This CDR3 region has 14 residues. CDR3 loop: CSVARPGQGAVAFF. CDR3 DNA sequence: TGCAGCGTTGCAAGACCGGGACAGGGGGCTGTAGCTTTCTTT.

This clone was observed a few times. The junction and the germline gene differ at one end; a read error may be behind it. The V call is TRBV7-7, the J call TRBJ2-7, with 8 bases lining up with TRBD2. Germline CDR1 SSHAT, CDR2 FNYEAQ (reference sequence). The CDR3 is 14 amino acids. The CDR3 reads CASSPGLGPYEQYF. CDR3 in DNA: TGTGCTAGCAGCCCGGGACTAGGGCCCTACGAGCAGTACTTC. Full variable domain (remainder filled in from reference TRBV7-7 and TRBJ2-7): GAGVSQSPRYKVTKRGQDVTLRCDPISSHATLYWYQQALGQGPEFLTYFNYEAQPDKSGLPSDRFSAERPEGSISTLTIQRTEQRDSAMYRCASSPGLGPYEQYFGPGTRLTVT.

J is TRBJ1-2 and V is TRBV11-2, with D possibly being TRBD1 (5 bases). V lost 6 bases and J 2 bases, leaving 16 bases between the germline ends. Germline CDR1 reads SGHAT; CDR2 reads FQNNGV. CDR3 length equals 15 residues. CDR3 DNA: TGTGCCAGCAGACGGGTGGGACCGAGGAACTATGGCTACACCTTC. This translates into CASRRVGPRNYGYTF.

V is TRBV7-2 and J is TRBJ1-1; D unclear. This CDR3 region has 14 residues. Deletions cut 2 bases from V and 1 base from J, with 8 bases between. Per germline, CDR1 SGHTA and CDR2 FQGNSA. The CDR3 loop reads CASSLQRSNTEAFF. The DNA of the CDR3 is TGTGCCAGCAGCTTACAACGGTCGAACACTGAAGCTTTCTTT.

The gene calls are TRBV28 and TRBJ2-6; D unclear. The germline V gene has CDR1 MDHEN and CDR2 SYDVKM. The CDR3 loop spans 14 amino acids. V was cut by 5 bases and J by 2 bases, with 7 bases left in between. The chain's CDR3 is CASSTAAGANVLTF. The CDR3 coding sequence is TGTGCCAGCAGTACTGCAGCTGGGGCCAACGTCCTGACTTTC.

This clone was seen a single time. V gene TRBV9 combines with J gene TRBJ2-7, with D unclear. V lost 7 bases and J lost 6, with 11 bases in between. The CDR3 loop spans 11 amino acids. The germline CDR1 and CDR2 sequences are SGDLS and YYNGEE. The CDR3 loop is CASLVRLEQYF. CDR3 nucleotide sequence: TGTGCCAGCCTCGTACGTCTCGAGCAGTACTTC.

The rearrangement uses TRBV11-2 and TRBJ2-1; D uncertain. In germline, CDR1 is SGHAT, CDR2 FQNNGV. The CDR3 contains 14 residues. The V end was cut by 1 base, the J end by 8 bases, with 12 bases between. The CDR3 DNA follows: TGTGCCAGCAGCTTAGCAGGAATTGGTGATGAGCAGTTCTTC. Its protein product is CASSLAGIGDEQFF.

The chain couples TRBV28 to TRBJ2-1, with a tentative D call TRBD2 (6 bases). Trimming stripped 2 bases from V and 6 bases from J, with 11 bases between. CDR1 MDHEN and CDR2 SYDVKM come from the germline V gene. The CDR3 has 14 residues. CDR3 sequence: CASSLGGRGNEQFF. CDR3 nucleotide sequence: TGTGCCAGCAGTTTAGGGGGGAGAGGCAATGAGCAGTTCTTC.

This rearrangement joins TRBV19 to TRBJ1-1; D possibly corresponds to TRBD1 (6 bases). In germline, CDR1 is LNHDA, CDR2 SQIVND (reference sequence). The CDR3 spans 14 residues. V gave up 8 bases and J gave up 2 bases, with 15 bases separating them. The CDR3 loop is CASSGEGGNTEAFF. CDR3 nucleotides: TGTGCCAGTTCCGGGGAGGGGGGAAACACTGAAGCTTTCTTT.

The gene calls are TRBV30 and TRBJ1-4; D is unclear. CDR3 length: 12 amino acids. CDR1 is GTSNPN and CDR2 is SVGIG in the germline V gene (reference sequence). Trimming took off 5 bases at V and 2 bases at J, with 6 bases between the two ends. This CDR3 reads CAWGSTNEKLFF. CDR3 sequence (DNA): TGTGCCTGGGGGAGTACTAATGAAAAACTGTTTTTT.

There are a few counts of this clone. The chain links TRBV7-2 to TRBJ2-7, with D unresolved. The V gene's germline CDR1 is SGHTA and CDR2 FQGNSA. Between the trimmed V and J ends, which lost 4 bases and 4 bases, there was a span of 5 bases. This CDR3 is built from 11 residues. The CDR3 loop reads CASSSQYEQYF. The CDR3 nucleotides are TGTGCCAGCAGCTCACAGTACGAGCAGTACTTC.

This chain links TRBV27 with TRBJ2-7; D is perhaps TRBD1 (5 bases). Per the germline V gene, CDR1 is MNHEY and CDR2 is SMNVEV (reference sequence). CDR3 length: 14 amino acids. V gave up 2 bases and J gave up 0 bases, with 8 bases separating them. The CDR3, as DNA: TGTGCCAGCAGTTTAAGTCAGGGCTCCTACGAGCAGTACTTC. Protein: CASSLSQGSYEQYF.

This chain connects TRBV7-3 to TRBJ1-1; D perhaps matches TRBD1 (6 bases). From germline, CDR1 is SGHTA and CDR2 FQGTGA. The length of the CDR3 is 12 residues. V was trimmed by 5 bases and J by 4 bases, leaving 8 bases between them. The DNA of the CDR3 is TGTGCCAGCAGCGGGGGCGGCACTGAAGCTTTCTTT. Its translation: CASSGGGTEAFF.

The rearrangement uses TRBV7-2 and TRBJ2-6; TRBD2 agrees at 8 bases. The CDR3 length is 15 residues. Germline V gives CDR1 SGHTA, CDR2 FQGNSA. Unmatched junction bases numbered 1, after V lost 3 bases and J lost 3 bases. CDR3 residues: CASSFLAGGANVLTF. CDR3 DNA: TGTGCCAGCAGCTTTCTAGCGGGTGGGGCCAACGTCCTGACTTTC.

This clone was seen just once. V gene TRBV2 combines with J gene TRBJ2-3; D is ambiguous. Per germline, CDR1 SNHLY and CDR2 FYNNEI. The CDR3 sequence is 14 residues long. V lost 3 bases and J lost 0, with 7 bases in between. The CDR3 loop is CASSEWVSTDTQYF. As DNA, the CDR3 is TGTGCCAGCAGTGAGTGGGTGAGCACAGATACGCAGTATTTT.